These 17 T cell receptor beta chains were all obtained from the same sample, sequenced in a study of post-analysis software for immune sequencing data. Unique molecular identifiers were present in the TCR beta cDNA libraries. One entry per CDR3 protein, called by TCRdb with MiXCR from the PCR reads. This table has hundreds of thousands of distinct CDR3 sequences, roughly 30% appearing once. Whole-study results and caveats: Several TRBV segments (TRBV5-6, TRBV5-1 and TRBV20-1 among them) occurred more frequently in patients than in controls.

The antigens for these receptors are not known. Sequenced input: blood. These receptors all come from a girl aged 5 to 17 with multiple sclerosis.

This clonotype showed up just a few times. CDR3 loop: CSARAGDFYNEQFF. The DNA of the CDR3 is TGCAGTGCTAGAGCGGGGGATTTCTACAATGAGCAGTTCTTC. This rearrangement joins TRBV20-1 to TRBJ2-1, with a possible D match to TRBD2 (6 bases). Germline CDR1 is DFQATT and CDR2 is SNEGSKA (reference sequence). This CDR3 is 14 amino acids long. Trimming removed 1 base from V and 3 bases from J, with 10 bases in between.

In its sample, this clonotype was seen many times. The chain joins TRBV6-2 or TRBV6-3 to TRBJ2-7, with TRBD2 matching over 8 bases. This CDR3 is 14 amino acids long. CDR1 is MNHEY, CDR2 SVGEGT, per germline. Losses at the gene ends were 5 bases for V and 6 bases for J; bases not matched to a gene: 9. CDR3 in DNA: TGTGCCAGCAGTCGGGAGGGGTTGTACTCCGAGCAGTACTTC. It encodes CASSREGLYSEQYF.

This clonotype was recorded many times. The chain links TRBV5-5 to TRBJ2-7, with TRBD2 matching 8 bases. The V gene end was trimmed by 4 bases and the J gene end by 6 bases; junction bases not matched to a gene: 12. There are 15 residues in the CDR3. CDR1 and CDR2 from the germline V gene are SGHKS and YYEKEE (reference sequence). The CDR3 coding sequence is TGTGCCAGCAGCCAAAGACAGCGGGAGTCGGGCGAGCAGTACTTC. As protein: CASSQRQRESGEQYF.

The V and J genes are TRBV6-1 and TRBJ1-6; D is perhaps TRBD1 (5 bases). Looked up from germline, CDR1 is MNHNS and CDR2 is SASEGT. The CDR3 runs to 14 residues. V lost 8 bases and J lost 1, with 9 bases in between. The DNA of the CDR3 is TGTGCCAGCTCGAGACAGTCCTATAATTCACCCCTCCACTTT. It codes for CASSRQSYNSPLHF.

The V and J genes are TRBV4-3 and TRBJ2-7; D might be TRBD1 (5 bases). CDR3 size: 14 residues. Trimming left V 1 base short and J 1 base short, with 8 bases between. Germline V gene lookup returns CDR1 LGHNA and CDR2 YSLEER. CDR3 sequence: CASSQADTSYEQYF. The CDR3 region has the DNA TGCGCCAGCAGCCAAGCGGACACATCCTACGAGCAGTACTTC.

The chain combines TRBV4-3 with TRBJ1-5, with D uncertain. The CDR3 length is 15 residues. Germline-derived CDR1 and CDR2 are LGHNA and YSLEER. V shed 0 bases and J shed 5 bases, with 11 bases lying between them. Here the CDR3 DNA reads TGCGCCAGCAGCCAAGATTTCCGGGCGGATCAGCCCCAGCATTTT. As protein: CASSQDFRADQPQHF.

The CDR3 nucleotides read TGCGCCAGCCAGGGGCAGGGCTCCTACGAGCAGTACTTC. Amino acid sequence: CASQGQGSYEQYF. J is TRBJ2-7 and V is TRBV10-2; weak D call: TRBD1 (6 bases). The V end was cut by 8 bases, the J end by 0 bases, with 11 bases between. Per germline, CDR1 WSHSY and CDR2 SAAADI. The CDR3 is 13 residues long.

The chain recombines TRBV27 with TRBJ1-4, with TRBD1 as a possible D gene (5 bases). V lost 0 bases and J 8 bases, leaving 13 bases between the germline ends. CDR1 is MNHEY, CDR2 SMNVEV, per germline (reference sequence). The CDR3 extends over 15 amino acids. For the CDR3, the DNA is TGTGCCAGCAGTTTATCGCCCGGGGCCTGGGAAAAACTGTTTTTT. Protein sequence: CASSLSPGAWEKLFF.

This clonotype was counted a few times. The rearrangement links TRBV5-5 to TRBJ1-1, with D hard to call. Looked up from germline, CDR1 is SGHKS and CDR2 is YYEKEE (reference sequence). The CDR3 is made up of 14 amino acids. The germline V and J ends were trimmed by 2 bases and 5 bases, with 13 bases remaining between them. The CDR3 is CASSFIPGVTEAFF. DNA for the CDR3: TGTGCCAGCAGCTTCATCCCGGGAGTTACTGAAGCTTTCTTT.

This clonotype was seen ten or more times. The chain employs TRBV4-3 and TRBJ2-3, with D possibly matching TRBD2 (6 bases). CDR3 length: 15 residues. V was pared by 0 bases and J by 4 bases, with 11 bases between. Germline lookup yields CDR1 LGHNA and CDR2 YSLEER. CDR3 sequence: CASSQEGLASDTQYF. CDR3 nucleotide sequence: TGCGCCAGCAGCCAAGAAGGGCTAGCGTCAGATACGCAGTATTTT.

The sample holds a few counts of this clonotype. This chain connects TRBV5-1 to TRBJ1-2; D is undetermined. Germline lookup yields CDR1 SGHRS and CDR2 YFSETQ. Trimming took 1 base from V and 8 from J, leaving 24 bases between them. The length of the CDR3 is 17 residues. The CDR3 nucleotides are TGCGCCAGCAGCTTGCCCCAAGGGTCCTCCCTGGCCACCGGCTACACCTTC. Translated, it gives CASSLPQGSSLATGYTF.

The V and J genes are TRBV10-3 and TRBJ2-5; TRBD2 aligns across 9 bases. V was pared by 11 bases and J by 3 bases, with 4 bases of the junction left unmatched. Germline V gene data show CDR1 as ENHRY and CDR2 as SYGVKD. The CDR3 contains 12 residues. CDR3 nucleotide sequence: TGTGCCCCATTAGCGGGGGAAGAGACCCAGTACTTC. Protein: CAPLAGEETQYF.

The chain has TRBV6-5 and TRBJ2-1; 10 bases match TRBD2. The length of the CDR3 is 16 residues. J was trimmed by 10 bases and V by 5 bases; bases with no gene match: 14. The germline gives CDR1 MNHEY, CDR2 SVGAGI. As DNA, the CDR3 is TGTGCCAGCAGTACCGGGACTAGCGAGACCCCCGGAGAGCAGTTCTTC. The encoded protein is CASSTGTSETPGEQFF.

The CDR3 nucleotides are TGCAGTGCTAGCAAACCCACAGATACGCAGTATTTT. Residues: CSASKPTDTQYF. J is TRBJ2-3 and V is TRBV20-1, with D unclear. V gave up 3 bases and J gave up 2 bases, with 6 bases separating them. The germline V gene encodes CDR1 DFQATT and CDR2 SNEGSKA (reference sequence). The CDR3 runs to 12 residues.

The chain has TRBV20-1 and TRBJ2-1; 16 positions match TRBD2. The CDR3 is 17 residues long. Germline lookup yields CDR1 DFQATT and CDR2 SNEGSKA (reference sequence). V lost 1 base to trimming and J lost 4 bases; unmatched junction nucleotides: 4. The CDR3, as DNA: TGCAGTGCTAGAGGGGGACTAGCGGGAGGGCCGTACAATGAGCAGTTCTTC. Protein: CSARGGLAGGPYNEQFF.

This clonotype appeared many times. The chain carries TRBV7-6 and TRBJ2-7; no definite D call. V dropped 2 bases and J dropped 2 bases, with 16 bases sitting between them. The CDR3 runs to 16 residues. Germline-derived CDR1 and CDR2 are SGHVS and FNYEAQ. CDR3: CASSLSFGPVAYEQYF. The CDR3 nucleotides are TGTGCCAGCAGCTTATCATTTGGACCAGTGGCCTACGAGCAGTACTTC.

The rearrangement uses TRBV27 and TRBJ2-1, with 7 bases identical to TRBD2. Germline assignment: CDR1 MNHEY and CDR2 SMNVEV (reference sequence). V trimming: 2 bases; J trimming: 7 bases; junction bases outside the gene matches: 11. This CDR3 is built from 16 residues. The CDR3 sequence is CASSLVRPGGLNEQFF. For the CDR3, the DNA is TGTGCCAGCAGTTTAGTTCGTCCGGGAGGCTTGAATGAGCAGTTCTTC.